This T cell receptor beta chain was identified during a study of blood T cell repertoires in COVID-19. The overall study: PBMCs, B-cell-depleted T cells, or T cells provided the cDNA or gDNA that made up the material.

The CDR3 is 14 amino acids. Germline-derived CDR1 and CDR2 are SQVTM and ANQGSEA. J was trimmed by 4 bases and V by 4 bases; bases with no gene match: 8. As originally analysed: Using reference gene primer amplification, nucleated cell counts were estimated. Assay: immunoSEQ multiplex PCR; the TCRdb copy retains only in-frame clones and omits some. V and J calls and clone size follow that table, whereas D and trimming were derived from the DNA. Of under 250,000 clones in the sample, roughly 84% are singletons; the top ten hold approximately 4%. The sequencing input was peripheral blood. The receptor's source is an elderly woman with acute or convalescent COVID-19. The V and J genes are TRBV29-1 and TRBJ1-1, with 8 positions matching TRBD1. The CDR3 loop is CSVGQGARSTEAFF. In nucleotides, the CDR3 is TGCAGCGTTGGCCAGGGGGCGCGAAGCACTGAAGCTTTCTTT. The whole variable domain, filled in from reference TRBV29-1 and TRBJ1-1, reads SAVISQKPSRDICQRGTSLTIQCQVDSQVTMMFWYRQQPGQSLTLIATANQGSEATYESGFVIDKFPISRPNLTFSTLTVSNMSPEDSSIYLCSVGQGARSTEAFFGQGTRLTVV.